This T cell receptor (beta chain) was retrieved from a study of blood T cell repertoires in COVID-19. Across the whole study: The samples span acute and convalescent COVID-19 from the United States, Italy and Spain. Sources were T cells, B-cell-depleted T cells, or PBMCs; the material itself was cDNA or gDNA.

Original processing methods: Reference gene primer amplification gave nucleated cell count estimates. Libraries were prepared by immunoSEQ multiplex PCR; TCRdb keeps only in-frame clonotypes and omits some of them. The D gene and trimming were derived from the DNA, and the V and J assignments and clone size from that table. The sample holds roughly 200,000 clones; roughly 79% are singletons and the top ten take approximately 11%. Seattle's enrolled individuals joined amid active infection and were then monitored longitudinally. The clonotype was recovered from a middle-aged woman with COVID-19, enrolled during active disease. The sample taken for sequencing was peripheral blood.

The CDR3 reads CASSEWRSSGANVLTF. CDR3 nucleotides: TGTGCCAGCAGTGAGTGGCGGAGCTCTGGGGCCAACGTCCTGACTTTC. The genes are TRBV27 and TRBJ2-6; D gene uncertain. This CDR3 spans 16 amino acids. In germline, CDR1 is MNHEY, CDR2 SMNVEV (reference sequence). The V end lost 5 bases, the J end lost 0 bases, and 11 bases lay between the germline ends.